Included here is one T cell receptor beta chain sequence, with context. What it binds is unknown. This record belongs to a study of identical twins. Overall study findings and caveats: A lower insertion count was a feature of abundant cord blood beta clonotypes, with no such feature in memory repertoires.

TCRdb called the 5' RACE reads again in MiXCR, with one record for every CDR3 protein. The sample shows about 1.7 million distinct CDR3 sequences, around 33% of them seen only once. Germline CDR1 and CDR2: SQVTM and ANQGSEA. The CDR3 runs 13 residues. The V and J ends lost 6 bases and 6 bases respectively, with 12 bases between them. This sequence originates from a newborn girl in good health. Source material: cord blood. The gene calls are TRBV29-1 and TRBJ1-6, with a tentative D call TRBD1 (6 bases). CDR3 sequence reads: CSVLQGPNSPLHF. CDR3 nucleotides: TGCAGCGTACTACAGGGTCCTAATTCACCCCTCCACTTT.